These 9 T cell receptor beta chains share one sample of origin, sequenced in a study of human T cells and chemical hapten exposure. TCRdb redid the calling of the RACE reads with MiXCR, one entry per CDR3 protein. The sample comprises approximately 350,000 distinct CDR3 sequences, about 6% of which are singletons, and about 6% rests with the top ten. Time point specified: patch test 2, 6 weeks after DPC sensitization. The treatment is: therapeutic diphenylcyclopropenone sensitization with weekly scalp DPC. Sequenced here: whole blood, sampled in connection with sensitization to the hapten diphenylcyclopropenone (DPC). The receptors derive from a young woman with alopecia areata. Some clones in this sample may be carry-over from other donors' samples.

The chain couples TRBV3-1 to TRBJ1-3; no reliable D call. The germline V gene encodes CDR1 LGHDT and CDR2 YNNKEL (reference sequence). The CDR3 is made up of 16 amino acids. The V end lost 1 base, the J end lost 0 bases, and 10 bases lay between the germline ends. CDR3 nucleotide sequence: TGTGCCAGCAGCCAAGTCGGGCCGAGCTCTGGAAACACCATATATTTT. It specifies CASSQVGPSSGNTIYF.

This clonotype was seen repeatedly, ten times or more. The gene calls are TRBV7-2 and TRBJ2-7; tentatively, D is TRBD2 (5 bases). The CDR3 totals 14 residues. Between the trimmed V and J ends, which lost 5 bases and 3 bases, there was a span of 14 bases. CDR1 is SGHTA and CDR2 is FQGNSA in the germline V gene. CDR3 amino acids: CASSPKTGYYEQYF. The DNA for the CDR3 is TGTGCCAGCAGCCCCAAGACGGGATACTACGAGCAGTACTTC.

There are a few counts of this clonotype. The chain carries TRBV11-1 and TRBJ1-2; D is ambiguous. The germline gives CDR1 SGHAT, CDR2 FQDESV (reference sequence). The germline V and J ends were trimmed by 2 bases and 5 bases, with 18 bases remaining between them. CDR3 length: 16 residues. Here the CDR3 reads CASSLQRGGQLYGYTF. CDR3 nucleotide sequence: TGTGCCAGCAGCTTACAGAGAGGAGGGCAGCTTTATGGCTACACCTTC.

This clonotype showed up many times. The chain combines TRBV13 with TRBJ1-3; D is ambiguous. CDR1 and CDR2 (germline): PRHDT, FYEKMQ (reference sequence). The CDR3 totals 17 residues. Trimming left V 5 bases short and J 0 bases short, with 17 bases between. This CDR3 reads CASSAGLPSDSGNTIYF. In nucleotides, the CDR3 is TGTGCCAGCAGCGCCGGACTTCCGTCGGACTCTGGAAACACCATATATTTT.

The table lists this clonotype with a few counts. The V and J genes are TRBV3-1 and TRBJ1-1; 8 bases align to TRBD1. Germline V gene data show CDR1 as LGHDT and CDR2 as YNNKEL (reference sequence). With 1 base clipped from V and 5 bases from J, the junction kept 9 bases outside the gene matches. The CDR3 extends over 16 amino acids. CDR3 loop: CASSQGTGWLRTEAFF. DNA for the CDR3: TGTGCCAGCAGCCAAGGGACAGGGTGGTTGAGAACTGAAGCTTTCTTT.

This clonotype was seen more than once but under ten times. CDR3 bases: TGTGCCAGCAACCAAAACCTGGGACAGGGTGAAAAACTGTTTTTT. It specifies CASNQNLGQGEKLFF. The V call is TRBV28, the J call TRBJ1-4, with TRBD1 matching over 9 bases. The trim removed 7 bases at V and 7 bases at J, leaving 10 bases unmatched. The CDR3 loop spans 15 amino acids. CDR1 is MDHEN, CDR2 SYDVKM, per germline.

This clonotype appeared many times. The genes are TRBV7-9 and TRBJ1-1; D ambiguous. The V end lost 6 bases, the J end lost 2 bases, and 7 bases lay between the germline ends. Germline CDR1 and CDR2: SEHNR and FQNEAQ (reference sequence). The CDR3 extends over 12 amino acids. The CDR3 region has the DNA TGTGCCAGCAGGGTAGTCAACACTGAAGCTTTCTTT. It is translated as CASRVVNTEAFF.

The chain links TRBV2 to TRBJ2-5; D is uncertain. The CDR3 contains 14 residues. Germline V gene data show CDR1 as SNHLY and CDR2 as FYNNEI. The ends were cut back, 8 bases at V and 3 bases at J, with 16 bases in the middle. The CDR3 nucleotides are TGTGCCAGCCCAGATCAACCATATAAAGAGACCCAGTACTTC. This encodes CASPDQPYKETQYF. The complete variable domain, with remaining parts taken from reference TRBV2 and TRBJ2-5, reads EPEVTQTPSHQVTQMGQEVILRCVPISNHLYFYWYRQILGQKVEFLVSFYNNEISEKSEIFDDQFSVERPDGSNFTLKIRSTKLEDSAMYFCASPDQPYKETQYFGPGTRLLVL.

This clonotype has only a few counts. J is TRBJ2-5 and V is TRBV27; D is undetermined. The CDR3 has 13 residues. V was shortened by 8 bases and J by 3 bases, with 13 bases between the two germline ends. The V gene's germline CDR1 is MNHEY and CDR2 SMNVEV (reference sequence). Written as DNA, the CDR3 is TGTGCCAGCCGCGTGATGGATAAAGAGACCCAGTACTTC. This gives the protein CASRVMDKETQYF.